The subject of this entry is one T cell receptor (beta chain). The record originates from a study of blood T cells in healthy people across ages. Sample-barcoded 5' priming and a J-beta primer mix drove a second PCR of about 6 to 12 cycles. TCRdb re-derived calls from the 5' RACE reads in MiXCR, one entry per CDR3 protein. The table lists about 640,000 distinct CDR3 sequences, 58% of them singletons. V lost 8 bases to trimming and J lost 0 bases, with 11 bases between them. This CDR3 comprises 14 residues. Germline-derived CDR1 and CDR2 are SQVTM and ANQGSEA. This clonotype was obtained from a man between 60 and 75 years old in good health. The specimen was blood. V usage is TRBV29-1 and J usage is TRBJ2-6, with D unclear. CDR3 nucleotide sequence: TGCAGCTTTCCCGCCCGCTCTGGGGCCAACGTCCTGACTTTC. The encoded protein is CSFPARSGANVLTF.